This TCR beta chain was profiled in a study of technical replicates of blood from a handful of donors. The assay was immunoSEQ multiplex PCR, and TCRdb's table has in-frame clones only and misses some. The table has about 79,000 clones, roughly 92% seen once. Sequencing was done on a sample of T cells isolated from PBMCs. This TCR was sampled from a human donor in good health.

CDR3 loop: CASSPDQGYNEQFF. In DNA form, the CDR3 reads TGTGCCAGCAGCCCCGATCAGGGCTACAATGAGCAGTTCTTC. The chain links TRBV27 to TRBJ2-1; D possibly corresponds to TRBD1 (5 bases). V was clipped by 6 bases and J by 3 bases, with 12 bases between them. This CDR3 is built from 14 residues. Germline V gene sequence: CDR1 MNHEY, CDR2 SMNVEV (reference sequence).